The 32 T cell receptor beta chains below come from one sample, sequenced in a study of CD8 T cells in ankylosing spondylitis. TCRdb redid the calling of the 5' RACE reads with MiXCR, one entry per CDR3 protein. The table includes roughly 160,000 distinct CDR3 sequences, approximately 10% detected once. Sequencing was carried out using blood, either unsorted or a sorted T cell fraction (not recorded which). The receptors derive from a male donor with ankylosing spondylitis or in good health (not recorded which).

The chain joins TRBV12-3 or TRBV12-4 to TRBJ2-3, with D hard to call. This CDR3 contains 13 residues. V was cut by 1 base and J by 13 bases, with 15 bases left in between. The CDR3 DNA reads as TGTGCCAGCAGTTTAGATTCCCGAGGTCGTGAGTATTTT. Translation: CASSLDSRGREYF.

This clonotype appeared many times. CDR3 nucleotides: TGTGCCAAGGGACCGGGGGTCGTAACCTACGAGCAGTACTTC. Protein: CAKGPGVVTYEQYF. This chain uses TRBV25-1 with TRBJ2-7; the D gene is possibly TRBD2 (6 bases). There are 14 residues in the CDR3. Trimming removed 10 bases from V and 2 bases from J, with 18 bases in between. Germline CDR1 MGHDK, CDR2 SYGVNS.

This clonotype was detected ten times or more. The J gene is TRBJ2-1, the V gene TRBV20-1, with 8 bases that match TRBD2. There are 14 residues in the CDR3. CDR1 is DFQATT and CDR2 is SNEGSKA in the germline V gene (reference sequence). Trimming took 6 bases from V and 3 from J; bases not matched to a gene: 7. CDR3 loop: CSARGLVHYNEQFF. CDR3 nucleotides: TGCAGTGCGCGGGGACTAGTTCACTACAATGAGCAGTTCTTC.

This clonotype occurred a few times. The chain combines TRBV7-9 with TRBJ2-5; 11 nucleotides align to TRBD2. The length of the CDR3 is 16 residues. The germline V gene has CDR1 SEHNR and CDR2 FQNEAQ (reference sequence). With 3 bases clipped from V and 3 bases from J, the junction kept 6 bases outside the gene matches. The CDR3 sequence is CASSFQKLAGEETQYF. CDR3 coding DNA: TGTGCCAGCAGCTTTCAAAAACTAGCGGGGGAAGAGACCCAGTACTTC.

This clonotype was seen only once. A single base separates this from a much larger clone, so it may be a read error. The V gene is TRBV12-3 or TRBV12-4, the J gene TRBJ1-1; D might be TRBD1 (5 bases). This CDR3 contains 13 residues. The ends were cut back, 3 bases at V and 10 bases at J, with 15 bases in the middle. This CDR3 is CASSFGGMAAAFF. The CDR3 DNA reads TGTGCCAGCAGTTTCGGGGGAATGGCTGCAGCTTTCTTT.

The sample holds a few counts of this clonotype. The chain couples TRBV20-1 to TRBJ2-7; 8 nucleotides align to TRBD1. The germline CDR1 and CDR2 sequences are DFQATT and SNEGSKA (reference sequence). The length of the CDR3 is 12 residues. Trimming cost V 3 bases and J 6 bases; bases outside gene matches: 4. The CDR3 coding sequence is TGCAGTGCTAGCGGACAGGGCCGCGAGCAGTACTTC. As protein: CSASGQGREQYF.

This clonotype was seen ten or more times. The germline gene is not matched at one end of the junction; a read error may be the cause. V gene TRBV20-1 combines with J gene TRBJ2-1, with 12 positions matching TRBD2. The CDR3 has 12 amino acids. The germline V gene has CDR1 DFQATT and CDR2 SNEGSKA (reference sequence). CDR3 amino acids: CSANPSGGVGQF. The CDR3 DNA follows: TGCAGTGCTAATCCTAGCGGGGGGGTTGGGCAGTTC.

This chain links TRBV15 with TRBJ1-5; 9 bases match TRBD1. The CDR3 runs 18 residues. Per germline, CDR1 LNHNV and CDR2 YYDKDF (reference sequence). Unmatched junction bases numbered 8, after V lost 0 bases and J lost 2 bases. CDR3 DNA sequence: TGTGCCACCAGCAGAGAACAGGGGGCTATATATGGCAATCAGCCCCAGCATTTT. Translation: CATSREQGAIYGNQPQHF.

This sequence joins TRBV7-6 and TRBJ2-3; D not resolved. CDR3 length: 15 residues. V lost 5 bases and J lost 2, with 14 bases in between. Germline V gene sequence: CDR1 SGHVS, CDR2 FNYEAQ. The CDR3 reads CASSPDGGTTDTQYF. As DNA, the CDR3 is TGTGCCAGCAGCCCAGACGGTGGAACCACAGATACGCAGTATTTT.

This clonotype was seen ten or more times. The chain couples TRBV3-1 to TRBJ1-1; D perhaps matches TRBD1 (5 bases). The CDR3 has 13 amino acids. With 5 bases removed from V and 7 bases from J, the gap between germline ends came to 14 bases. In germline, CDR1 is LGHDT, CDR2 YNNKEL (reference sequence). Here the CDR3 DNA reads TGTGCCAGCAGCAAGGGACGGCTCCTTGAAGCTTTCTTT. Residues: CASSKGRLLEAFF.

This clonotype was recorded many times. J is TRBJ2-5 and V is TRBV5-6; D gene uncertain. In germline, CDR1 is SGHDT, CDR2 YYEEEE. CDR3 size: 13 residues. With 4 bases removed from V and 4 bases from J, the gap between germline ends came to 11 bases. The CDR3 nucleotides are TGTGCCAGCAGCCTCACGAACCTAGAGACCCAGTACTTC. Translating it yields CASSLTNLETQYF.

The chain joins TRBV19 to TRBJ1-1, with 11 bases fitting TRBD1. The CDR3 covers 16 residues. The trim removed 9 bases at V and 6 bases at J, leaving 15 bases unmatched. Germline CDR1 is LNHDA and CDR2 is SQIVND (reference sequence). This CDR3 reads CASHPGQGDGGAEAFF. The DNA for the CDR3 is TGTGCCAGCCATCCGGGACAGGGGGATGGGGGCGCTGAAGCTTTCTTT.

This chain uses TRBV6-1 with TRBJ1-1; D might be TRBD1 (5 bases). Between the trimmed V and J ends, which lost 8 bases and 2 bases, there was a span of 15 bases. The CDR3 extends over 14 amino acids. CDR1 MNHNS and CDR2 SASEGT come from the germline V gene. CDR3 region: CASVTQGANTEAFF. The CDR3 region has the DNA TGTGCCAGCGTAACGCAGGGTGCTAACACTGAAGCTTTCTTT.

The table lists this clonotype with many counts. In DNA form, the CDR3 reads TGTGCCAGCAGTCCTCGGGTAGCGGGGGGGGATGAGCAGTTCTTC. Translating it yields CASSPRVAGGDEQFF. This chain uses TRBV12-3 or TRBV12-4 with TRBJ2-1, with 11 bases matching TRBD2. Trimming removed 5 bases from V and 8 bases from J; junction bases left unmatched: 8. This CDR3 contains 15 residues.

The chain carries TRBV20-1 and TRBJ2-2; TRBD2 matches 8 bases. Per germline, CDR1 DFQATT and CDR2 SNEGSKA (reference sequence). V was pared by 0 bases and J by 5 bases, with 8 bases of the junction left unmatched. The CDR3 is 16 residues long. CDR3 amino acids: CSARDPSGSRTGELFF. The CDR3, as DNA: TGCAGTGCTAGAGATCCAAGCGGGAGTCGTACCGGGGAGCTGTTTTTT.

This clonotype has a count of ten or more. CDR3 in DNA: TGTGCCAGCAGCCAAGGGGGTCAAGATACGCAGTATTTT. Translation gives CASSQGGQDTQYF. This rearrangement joins TRBV3-1 to TRBJ2-3; D is unresolved. The germline V gene has CDR1 LGHDT and CDR2 YNNKEL (reference sequence). There are 13 residues in the CDR3. V lost 1 base and J lost 5, with 7 bases in between.

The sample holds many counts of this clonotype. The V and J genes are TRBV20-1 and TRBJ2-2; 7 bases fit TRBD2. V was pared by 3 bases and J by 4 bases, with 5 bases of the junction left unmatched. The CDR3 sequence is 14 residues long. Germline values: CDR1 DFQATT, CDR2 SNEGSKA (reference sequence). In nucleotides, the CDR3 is TGCAGTGCTAGGGGGGGACTAACCACCGGGGAGCTGTTTTTT. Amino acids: CSARGGLTTGELFF.

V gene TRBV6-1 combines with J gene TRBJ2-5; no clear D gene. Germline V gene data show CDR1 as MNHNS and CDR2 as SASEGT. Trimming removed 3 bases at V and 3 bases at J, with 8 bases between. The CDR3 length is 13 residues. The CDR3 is CASSERPEETQYF. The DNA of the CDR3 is TGTGCCAGCAGTGAGAGACCAGAAGAGACCCAGTACTTC.

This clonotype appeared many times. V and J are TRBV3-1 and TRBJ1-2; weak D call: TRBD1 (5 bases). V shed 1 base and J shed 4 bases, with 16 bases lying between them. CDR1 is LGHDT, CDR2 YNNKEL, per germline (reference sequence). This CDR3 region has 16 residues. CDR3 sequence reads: CASSQVGQGVGYGYTF. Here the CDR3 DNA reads TGTGCCAGCAGCCAAGTGGGTCAGGGCGTTGGCTATGGCTACACCTTC.

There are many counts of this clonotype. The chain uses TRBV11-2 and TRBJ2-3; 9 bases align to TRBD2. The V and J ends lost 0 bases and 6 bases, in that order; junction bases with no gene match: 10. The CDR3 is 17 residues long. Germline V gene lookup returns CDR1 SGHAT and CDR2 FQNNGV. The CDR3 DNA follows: TGTGCCAGCAGCTTAGAAGGTCCGCGGGGGGGGTCTGATACGCAGTATTTT. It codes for CASSLEGPRGGSDTQYF.

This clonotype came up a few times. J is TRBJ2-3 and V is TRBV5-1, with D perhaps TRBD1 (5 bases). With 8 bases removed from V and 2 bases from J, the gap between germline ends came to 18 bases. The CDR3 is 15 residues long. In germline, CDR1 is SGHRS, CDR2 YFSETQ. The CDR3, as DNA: TGCGCCAGTCCCCGTACAGGTGATTCCACAGATACGCAGTATTTT. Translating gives CASPRTGDSTDTQYF.

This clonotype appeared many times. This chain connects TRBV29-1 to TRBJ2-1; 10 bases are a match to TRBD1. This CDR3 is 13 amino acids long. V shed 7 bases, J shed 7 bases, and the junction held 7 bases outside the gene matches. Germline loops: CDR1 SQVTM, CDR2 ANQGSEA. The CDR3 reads CSADGQGGNEQFF. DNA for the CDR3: TGCAGCGCCGACGGACAGGGGGGGAATGAGCAGTTCTTC.

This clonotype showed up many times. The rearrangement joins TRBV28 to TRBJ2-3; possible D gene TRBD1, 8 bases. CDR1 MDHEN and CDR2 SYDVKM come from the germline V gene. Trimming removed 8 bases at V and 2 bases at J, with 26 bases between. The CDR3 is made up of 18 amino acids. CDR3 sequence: CASPPPWVQGGNTDTQYF. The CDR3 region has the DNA TGTGCCAGCCCCCCCCCCTGGGTACAGGGGGGGAACACAGATACGCAGTATTTT. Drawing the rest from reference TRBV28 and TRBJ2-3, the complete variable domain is DVKVTQSSRYLVKRTGEKVFLECVQDMDHENMFWYRQDPGLGLRLIYFSYDVKMKEKGDIPEGYSVSREKKERFSLILESASTNQTSMYLCASPPPWVQGGNTDTQYFGPGTRLTVL.

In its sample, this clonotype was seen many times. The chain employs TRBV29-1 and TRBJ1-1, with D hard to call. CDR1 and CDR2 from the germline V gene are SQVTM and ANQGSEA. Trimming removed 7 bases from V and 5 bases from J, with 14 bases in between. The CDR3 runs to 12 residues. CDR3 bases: TGCAGCGCCCAGTTTGGGGAGACTGAAGCTTTCTTT. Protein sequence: CSAQFGETEAFF.

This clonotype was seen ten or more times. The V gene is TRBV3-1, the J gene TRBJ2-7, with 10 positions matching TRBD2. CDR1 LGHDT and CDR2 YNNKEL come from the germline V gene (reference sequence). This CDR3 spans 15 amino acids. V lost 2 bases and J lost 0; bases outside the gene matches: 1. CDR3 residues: CASSQPSGGSYEQYF. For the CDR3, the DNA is TGTGCCAGCAGCCAACCTAGCGGGGGCTCCTACGAGCAGTACTTC.

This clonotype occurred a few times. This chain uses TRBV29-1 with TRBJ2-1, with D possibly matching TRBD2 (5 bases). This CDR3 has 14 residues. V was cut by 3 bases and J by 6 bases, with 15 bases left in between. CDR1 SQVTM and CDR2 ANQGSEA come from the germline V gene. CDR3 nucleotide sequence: TGCAGCGTTGAGCCCGGGGAGCGGCCCAATGAGCAGTTCTTC. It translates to CSVEPGERPNEQFF.

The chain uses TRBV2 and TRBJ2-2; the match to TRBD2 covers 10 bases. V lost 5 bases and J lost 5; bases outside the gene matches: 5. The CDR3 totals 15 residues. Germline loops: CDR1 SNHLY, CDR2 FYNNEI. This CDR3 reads CASSLSGRQTGELFF. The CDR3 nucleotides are TGTGCCAGCAGTCTTAGCGGGAGGCAAACCGGGGAGCTGTTTTTT.

The CDR3 spells CSARLAGGRQETQYF. For the CDR3, the DNA is TGCAGTGCTAGATTGGCGGGGGGCCGCCAAGAGACCCAGTACTTC. V and J are TRBV20-1 and TRBJ2-5, with 8 bases that match TRBD2. V shed 2 bases and J 1 base; nucleotides not matched to a gene: 6. The CDR3 is 15 residues long. Germline V gives CDR1 DFQATT, CDR2 SNEGSKA (reference sequence).

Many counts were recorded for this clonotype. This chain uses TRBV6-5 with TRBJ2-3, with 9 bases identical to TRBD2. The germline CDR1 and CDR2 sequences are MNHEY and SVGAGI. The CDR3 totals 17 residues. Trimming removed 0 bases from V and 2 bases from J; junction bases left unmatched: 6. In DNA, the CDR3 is TGTGCCAGCAGTTACTCCCGACTAGCGGAAAACACAGATACGCAGTATTTT. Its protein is CASSYSRLAENTDTQYF.

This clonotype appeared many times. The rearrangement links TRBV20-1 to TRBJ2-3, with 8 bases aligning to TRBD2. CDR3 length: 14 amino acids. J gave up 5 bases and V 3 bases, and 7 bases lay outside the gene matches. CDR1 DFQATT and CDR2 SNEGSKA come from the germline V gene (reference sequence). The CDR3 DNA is TGCAGTGCTAGCTCGCTAGCGGGCATAGATACGCAGTATTTT. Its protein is CSASSLAGIDTQYF.

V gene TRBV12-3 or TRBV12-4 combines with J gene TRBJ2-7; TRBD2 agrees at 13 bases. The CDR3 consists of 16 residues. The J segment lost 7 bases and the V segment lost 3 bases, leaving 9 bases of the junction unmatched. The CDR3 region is CASSLVLAGGPGEQYF. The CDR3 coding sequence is TGTGCCAGCAGTTTGGTACTAGCGGGAGGGCCTGGTGAGCAGTACTTC.

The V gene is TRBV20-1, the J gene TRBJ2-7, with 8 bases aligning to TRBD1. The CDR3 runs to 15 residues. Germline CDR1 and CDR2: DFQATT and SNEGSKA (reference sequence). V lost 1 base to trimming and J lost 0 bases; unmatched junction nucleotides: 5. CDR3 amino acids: CSARVQQGVSYEQYF. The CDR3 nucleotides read TGCAGTGCTAGAGTTCAACAGGGGGTCTCCTACGAGCAGTACTTC.